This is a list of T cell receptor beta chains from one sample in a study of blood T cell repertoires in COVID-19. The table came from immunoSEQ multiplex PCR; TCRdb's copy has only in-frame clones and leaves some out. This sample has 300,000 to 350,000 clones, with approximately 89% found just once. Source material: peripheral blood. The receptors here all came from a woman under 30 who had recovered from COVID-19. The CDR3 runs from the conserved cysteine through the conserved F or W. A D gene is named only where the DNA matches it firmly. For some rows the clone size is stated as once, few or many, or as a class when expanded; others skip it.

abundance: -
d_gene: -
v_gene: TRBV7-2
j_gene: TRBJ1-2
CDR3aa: CASSRRDFSEGYTF
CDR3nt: TGTGCCAGCAGCCGTCGGGACTTTTCTGAGGGCTACACCTTC

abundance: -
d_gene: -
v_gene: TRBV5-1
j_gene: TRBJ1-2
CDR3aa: CASSLGRQMSYGYTF
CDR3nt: TGCGCCAGCAGCTTGGGCCGACAGATGAGCTATGGCTACACCTTC

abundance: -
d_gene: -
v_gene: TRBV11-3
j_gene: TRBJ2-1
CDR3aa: CASSLVVVSYNEQFF
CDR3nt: TGTGCCAGCAGCTTAGTAGTGGTCTCCTACAATGAGCAGTTCTTC

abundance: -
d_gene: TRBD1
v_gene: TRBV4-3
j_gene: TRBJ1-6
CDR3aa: CASSQGQGSLSPLHF
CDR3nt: TGCGCCAGCAGCCAAGGACAGGGAAGTTTGTCACCCCTCCACTTT

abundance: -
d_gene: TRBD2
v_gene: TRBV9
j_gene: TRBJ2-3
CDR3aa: CASSVGRGRLAGMLTDTQYF
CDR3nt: TGTGCCAGCAGCGTAGGTCGAGGTAGACTAGCGGGAATGTTGACAGATACGCAGTATTTT

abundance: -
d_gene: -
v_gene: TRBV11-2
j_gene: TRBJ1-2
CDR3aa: CASSLGQNGYTF
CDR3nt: TGTGCCAGCAGCTTAGGACAGAATGGCTACACCTTC

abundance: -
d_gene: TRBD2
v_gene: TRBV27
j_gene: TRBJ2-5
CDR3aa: CASGTSGSVGETQYF
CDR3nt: TGTGCCAGCGGGACTAGCGGGAGTGTCGGGGAGACCCAGTACTTC

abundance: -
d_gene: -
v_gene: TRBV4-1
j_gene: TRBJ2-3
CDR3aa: CASSQDVRLDDTQYF
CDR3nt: TGCGCCAGCAGCCAAGATGTGAGACTAGATGATACGCAGTATTTT

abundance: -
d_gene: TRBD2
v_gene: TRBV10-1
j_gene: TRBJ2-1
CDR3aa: CASSGPAGGSGEQFF
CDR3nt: TGCGCCAGCAGTGGGCCAGCGGGAGGTTCAGGTGAGCAGTTCTTC

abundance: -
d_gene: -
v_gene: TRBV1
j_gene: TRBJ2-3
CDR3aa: CTSSQDRTPLVAGLTDTQYF
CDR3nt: TGCACCAGCAGCCAAGATCGAACCCCCTTGGTAGCGGGACTCACAGATACGCAGTATTTT

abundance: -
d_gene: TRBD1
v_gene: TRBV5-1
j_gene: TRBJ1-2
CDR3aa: CASSPGTGGGYGYTF
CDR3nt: TGCGCCAGCAGCCCCGGGACAGGCGGTGGGTATGGCTACACCTTC

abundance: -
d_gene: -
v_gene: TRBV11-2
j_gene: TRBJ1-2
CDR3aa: CASSLVVGDGYTF
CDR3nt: TGTGCCAGCAGCTTAGTAGTAGGGGATGGCTACACCTTC

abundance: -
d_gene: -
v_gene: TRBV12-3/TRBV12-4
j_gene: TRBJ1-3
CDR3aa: CASSSFSGNTIYF
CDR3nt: TGTGCCAGCAGTAGCTTCTCTGGAAACACCATATATTTT

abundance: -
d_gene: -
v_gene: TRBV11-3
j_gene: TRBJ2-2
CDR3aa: CASSLYPSTRSNTGELFF
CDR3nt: TGTGCCAGCAGCTTATACCCTTCGACTAGGTCGAACACCGGGGAGCTGTTTTTT

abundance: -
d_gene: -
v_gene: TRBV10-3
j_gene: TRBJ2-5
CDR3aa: CAISDPPGAGEETQYF
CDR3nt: TGTGCCATCAGTGACCCCCCAGGGGCCGGTGAAGAGACCCAGTACTTC

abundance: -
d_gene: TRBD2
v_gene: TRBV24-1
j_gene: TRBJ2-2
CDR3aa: CATSDSRTSGTGELFF
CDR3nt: TGTGCCACCAGTGATTCCCGGACTAGCGGGACGGGGGAGCTGTTTTTT

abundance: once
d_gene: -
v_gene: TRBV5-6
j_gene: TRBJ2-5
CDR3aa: CASSFGARKTQYF
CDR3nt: TGTGCCAGCAGCTTTGGGGCGAGGAAGACCCAGTACTTC

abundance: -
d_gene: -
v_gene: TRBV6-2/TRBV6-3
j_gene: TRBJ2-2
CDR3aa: CASSFYFQGLANTGELFF
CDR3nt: TGTGCCAGCAGCTTTTATTTTCAGGGCCTCGCGAACACCGGGGAGCTGTTTTTT

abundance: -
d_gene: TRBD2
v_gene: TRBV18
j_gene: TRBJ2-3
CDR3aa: CASSPLAGVSTDTQYF
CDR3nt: TGTGCCAGCTCACCGTTAGCGGGAGTTAGCACAGATACGCAGTATTTT

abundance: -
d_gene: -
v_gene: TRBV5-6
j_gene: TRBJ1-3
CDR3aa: CASSFVASGNTIYF
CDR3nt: TGTGCCAGCAGTTTCGTGGCCTCTGGAAACACCATATATTTT

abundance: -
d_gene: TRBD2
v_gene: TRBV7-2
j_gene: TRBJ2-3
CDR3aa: CASSPERLAVTDTQYF
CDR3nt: TGTGCCAGCAGCCCGGAACGACTAGCGGTCACAGATACGCAGTATTTT

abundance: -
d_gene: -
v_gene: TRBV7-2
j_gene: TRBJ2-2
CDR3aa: CASSLALLGGAGGGGELFF
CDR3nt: TGTGCCAGCAGCTTAGCCCTCCTAGGGGGCGCCGGGGGCGGCGGGGAGCTGTTTTTT

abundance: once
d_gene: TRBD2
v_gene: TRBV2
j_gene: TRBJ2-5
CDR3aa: CASRRTSGNQETQYF
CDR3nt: TGTGCCAGCAGGAGGACTAGCGGGAACCAAGAGACCCAGTACTTC

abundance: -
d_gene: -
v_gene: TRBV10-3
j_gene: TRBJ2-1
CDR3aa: CAISETQGNEQFF
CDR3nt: TGTGCCATCAGTGAGACACAGGGCAATGAGCAGTTCTTC

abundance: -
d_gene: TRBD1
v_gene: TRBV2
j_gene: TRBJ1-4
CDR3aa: CASTADRDGEKLFF
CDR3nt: TGTGCCAGCACCGCCGACAGGGATGGTGAAAAACTGTTTTTT

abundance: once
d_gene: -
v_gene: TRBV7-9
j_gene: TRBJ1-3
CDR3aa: CASSLKGLTGNTIYF
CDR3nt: TGTGCCAGCAGCTTAAAGGGACTCACTGGAAACACCATATATTTT

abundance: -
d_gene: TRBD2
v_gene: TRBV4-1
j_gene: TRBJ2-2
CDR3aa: CASSHLGTSGRTGELFF
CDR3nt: TGCGCCAGCAGCCATCTGGGGACTAGCGGGAGAACCGGGGAGCTGTTTTTT

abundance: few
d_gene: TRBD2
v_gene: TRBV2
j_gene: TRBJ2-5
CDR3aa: CASSDRRGETQYF
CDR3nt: TGTGCCAGCAGTGATAGGCGGGGGGAGACCCAGTACTTC

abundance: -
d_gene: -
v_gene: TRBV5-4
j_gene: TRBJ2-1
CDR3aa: CASSPGGPGYNEQFF
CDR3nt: TGTGCCAGCTCTCCGGGGGGCCCAGGCTACAATGAGCAGTTCTTC

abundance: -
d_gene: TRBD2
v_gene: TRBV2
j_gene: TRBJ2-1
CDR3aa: CASSVVVASGFNEQFF
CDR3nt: TGTGCCAGCTCTGTAGTGGTAGCTAGCGGGTTTAATGAGCAGTTCTTC

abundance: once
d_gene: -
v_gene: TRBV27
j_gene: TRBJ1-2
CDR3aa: CASSRFGRGLGYTF
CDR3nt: TGTGCCAGCAGTAGGTTCGGGAGGGGGTTGGGCTACACCTTC

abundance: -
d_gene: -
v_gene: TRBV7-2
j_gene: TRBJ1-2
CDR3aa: CASSQGPRRSGLYGYTF
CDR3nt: TGTGCCAGCAGCCAAGGCCCCCGCCGCAGTGGGCTCTATGGCTACACCTTC

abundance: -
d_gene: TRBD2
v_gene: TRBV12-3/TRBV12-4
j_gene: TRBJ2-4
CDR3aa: CASSSSGANIQYF
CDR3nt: TGTGCCAGCAGTTCTAGCGGGGCGAACATTCAGTACTTC

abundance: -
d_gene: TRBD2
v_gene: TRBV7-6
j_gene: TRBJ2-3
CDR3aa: CASSLASSGSTDTQYF
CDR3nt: TGTGCCAGCAGCTTAGCGAGTAGCGGGAGCACAGATACGCAGTATTTT

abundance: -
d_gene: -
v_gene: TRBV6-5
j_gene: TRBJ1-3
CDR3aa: CASTRGPGNTIYF
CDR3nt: TGTGCCAGCACCAGGGGACCTGGAAACACCATATATTTT

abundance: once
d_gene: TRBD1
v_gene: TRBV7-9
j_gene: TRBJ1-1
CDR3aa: CASSEGQGRTEAFF
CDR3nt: TGTGCCAGCAGCGAAGGACAGGGGAGAACTGAAGCTTTCTTT

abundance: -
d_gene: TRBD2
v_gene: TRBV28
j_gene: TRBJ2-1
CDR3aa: CASSLTSGGRNEQFF
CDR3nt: TGTGCCAGCAGCCTGACTAGCGGAGGAAGGAATGAGCAGTTCTTC

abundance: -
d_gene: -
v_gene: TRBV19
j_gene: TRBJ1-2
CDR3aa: CASSHLRGIGYGYTF
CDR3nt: TGTGCCAGTAGTCATCTCAGGGGAATCGGGTATGGCTACACCTTC

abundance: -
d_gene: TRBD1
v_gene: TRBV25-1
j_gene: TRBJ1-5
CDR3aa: CASSEWGQGNQPQHF
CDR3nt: TGTGCCAGCAGTGAATGGGGACAGGGAAATCAGCCCCAGCATTTT

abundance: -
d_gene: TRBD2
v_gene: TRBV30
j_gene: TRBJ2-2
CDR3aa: CAWGLAGDTGELFF
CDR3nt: TGTGCCTGGGGACTAGCGGGAGACACCGGGGAGCTGTTTTTT

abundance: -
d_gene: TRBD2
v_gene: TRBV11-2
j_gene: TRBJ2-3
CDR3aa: CASSLRVLAGRLGTDTQYF
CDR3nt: TGTGCCAGCAGCTTAAGGGTCCTAGCGGGCCGTCTGGGCACAGATACGCAGTATTTT

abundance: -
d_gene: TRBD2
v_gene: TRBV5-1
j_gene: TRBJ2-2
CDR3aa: CASSAPSGRNTGELFF
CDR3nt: TGCGCCAGCAGCGCCCCTAGCGGGAGAAACACCGGGGAGCTGTTTTTT

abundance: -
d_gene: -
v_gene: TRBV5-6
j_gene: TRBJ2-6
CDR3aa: CASSLVTGGLSGANVLTF
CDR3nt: TGTGCCAGCAGCTTGGTTACAGGCGGATTGTCTGGGGCCAACGTCCTGACTTTC

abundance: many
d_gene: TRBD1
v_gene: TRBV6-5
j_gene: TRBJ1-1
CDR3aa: CASSYPGQGSNTEAFF
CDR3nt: TGTGCCAGCAGTTACCCCGGACAGGGAAGTAACACTGAAGCTTTCTTT

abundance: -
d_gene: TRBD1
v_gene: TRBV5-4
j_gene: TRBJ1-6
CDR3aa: CASSLVPRDRSPLHF
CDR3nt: TGTGCCAGCAGCTTGGTCCCCAGGGACAGATCACCCCTCCACTTT

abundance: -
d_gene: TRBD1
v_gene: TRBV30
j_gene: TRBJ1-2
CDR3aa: CACGTVLGYGYTF
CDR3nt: TGTGCCTGTGGGACAGTTCTAGGGTATGGCTACACCTTC

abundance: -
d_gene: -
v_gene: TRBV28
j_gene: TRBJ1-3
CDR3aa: CATSLNTIYF
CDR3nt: TGTGCCACGAGCCTAAACACCATATATTTT

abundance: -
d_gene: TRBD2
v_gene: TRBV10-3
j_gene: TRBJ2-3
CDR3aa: CAISGTVGLAASRTDTQYF
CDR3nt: TGTGCCATCAGCGGGACAGTGGGACTAGCGGCGAGTCGCACAGATACGCAGTATTTT